The source of this TCR beta chain is a study of beta chain features in type 1 diabetes. The sequenced template was cDNA made from the entire isolated RNA. Data came from immunoSEQ multiplex PCR; TCRdb stores just in-frame clones and leaves some out. Among fewer than 350,000 clones listed, around a fifth were seen once. The CDR3 is 15 residues long. V lost 0 bases to trimming and J lost 4 bases, with 12 bases between them. The V gene's germline CDR1 is SGDLS and CDR2 YYNGEE. This clone was detected a few times. Sequenced input: naive CD4+ T cells from blood. The sequence derives from a young woman in good health. The chain combines TRBV9 with TRBJ2-3; tentatively, D is TRBD1 (6 bases). In DNA form, the CDR3 reads TGTGCCAGCAGCGTAGGAGGGGGTTGGGCAGATACGCAGTATTTT. It is translated as CASSVGGGWADTQYF.